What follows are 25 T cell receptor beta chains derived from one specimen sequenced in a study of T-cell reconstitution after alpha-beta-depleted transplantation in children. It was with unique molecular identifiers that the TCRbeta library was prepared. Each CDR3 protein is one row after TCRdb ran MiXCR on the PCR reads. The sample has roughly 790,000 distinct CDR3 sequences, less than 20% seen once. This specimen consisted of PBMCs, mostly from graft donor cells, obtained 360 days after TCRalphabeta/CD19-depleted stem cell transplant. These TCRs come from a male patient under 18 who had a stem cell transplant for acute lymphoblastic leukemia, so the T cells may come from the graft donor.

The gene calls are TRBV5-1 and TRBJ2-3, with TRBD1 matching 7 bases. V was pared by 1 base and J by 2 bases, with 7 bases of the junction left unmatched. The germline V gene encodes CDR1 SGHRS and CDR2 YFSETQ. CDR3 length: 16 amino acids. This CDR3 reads CASSLTRGQHTDTQYF. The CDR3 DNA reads TGCGCCAGCAGCTTGACCCGGGGACAGCACACAGATACGCAGTATTTT.

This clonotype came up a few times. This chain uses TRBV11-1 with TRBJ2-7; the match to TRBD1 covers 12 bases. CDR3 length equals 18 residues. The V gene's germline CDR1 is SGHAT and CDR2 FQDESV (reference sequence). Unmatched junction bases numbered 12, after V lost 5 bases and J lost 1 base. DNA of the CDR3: TGTGCCAGCAGCACCAGTGGGACAGGGGGCGCGAGGTCCTACGAGCAGTACTTC. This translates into CASSTSGTGGARSYEQYF.

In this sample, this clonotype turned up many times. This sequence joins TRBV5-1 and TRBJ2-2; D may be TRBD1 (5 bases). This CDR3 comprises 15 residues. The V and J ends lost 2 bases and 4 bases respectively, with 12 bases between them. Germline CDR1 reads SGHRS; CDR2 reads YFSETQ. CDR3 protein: CASSFLTGSTGELFF. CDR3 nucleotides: TGCGCCAGCAGCTTCCTAACAGGTTCCACCGGGGAGCTGTTTTTT.

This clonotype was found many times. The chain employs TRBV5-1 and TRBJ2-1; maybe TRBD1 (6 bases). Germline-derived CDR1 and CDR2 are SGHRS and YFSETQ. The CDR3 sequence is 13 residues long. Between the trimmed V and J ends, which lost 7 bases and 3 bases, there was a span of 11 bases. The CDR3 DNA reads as TGCGCCAGCTCGGACAGTTACTACAATGAGCAGTTCTTC. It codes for CASSDSYYNEQFF. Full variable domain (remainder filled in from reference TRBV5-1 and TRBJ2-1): KAGVTQTPRYLIKTRGQQVTLSCSPISGHRSVSWYQQTPGQGLQFLFEYFSETQRNKGNFPGRFSGRQFSNSRSEMNVSTLELGDSALYLCASSDSYYNEQFFGPGTRLTVL.

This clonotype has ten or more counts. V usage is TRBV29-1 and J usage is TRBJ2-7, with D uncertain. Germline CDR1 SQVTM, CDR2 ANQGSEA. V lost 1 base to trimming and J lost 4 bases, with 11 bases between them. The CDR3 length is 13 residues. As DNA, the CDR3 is TGCAGCGTTGAAGGCCCCGTGGGGTACGAGCAGTACTTC. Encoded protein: CSVEGPVGYEQYF.

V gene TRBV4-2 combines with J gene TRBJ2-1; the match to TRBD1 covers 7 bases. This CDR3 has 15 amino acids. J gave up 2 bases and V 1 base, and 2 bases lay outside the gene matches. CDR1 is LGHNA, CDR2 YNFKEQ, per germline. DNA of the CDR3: TGTGCCAGCAGCCAAGGGGACAGTGCCTACAATGAGCAGTTCTTC. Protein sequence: CASSQGDSAYNEQFF.

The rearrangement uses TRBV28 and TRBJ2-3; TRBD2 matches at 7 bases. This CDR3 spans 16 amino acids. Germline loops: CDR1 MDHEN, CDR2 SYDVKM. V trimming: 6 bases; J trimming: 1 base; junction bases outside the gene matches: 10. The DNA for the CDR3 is TGTGCCAGCAGCATAAGCGGGGAGGGCCGCACAGATACGCAGTATTTT. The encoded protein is CASSISGEGRTDTQYF.

This CDR3 is CASSRVSGYEQYF. The CDR3 bases are TGTGCCAGCAGCCGCGTATCGGGCTACGAGCAGTACTTC. The chain combines TRBV7-9 with TRBJ2-7; no reliable D call. The CDR3 runs 13 residues. The V end was cut by 5 bases, the J end by 3 bases, with 11 bases between. Germline V gene data show CDR1 as SEHNR and CDR2 as FQNEAQ (reference sequence).

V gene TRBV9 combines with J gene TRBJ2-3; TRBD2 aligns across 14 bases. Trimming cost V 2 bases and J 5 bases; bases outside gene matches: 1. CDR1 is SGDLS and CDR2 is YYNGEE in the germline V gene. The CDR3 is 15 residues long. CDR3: CASSVGLAGVDTQYF. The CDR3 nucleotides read TGTGCCAGCAGCGTGGGACTAGCGGGAGTAGATACGCAGTATTTT.

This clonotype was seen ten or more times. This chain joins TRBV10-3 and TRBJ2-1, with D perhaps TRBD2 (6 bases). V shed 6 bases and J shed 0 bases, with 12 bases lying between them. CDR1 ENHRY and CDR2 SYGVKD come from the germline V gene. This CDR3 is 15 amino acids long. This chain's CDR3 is CAISKAGSSYNEQFF. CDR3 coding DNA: TGTGCCATCAGCAAAGCGGGTAGCTCCTACAATGAGCAGTTCTTC.

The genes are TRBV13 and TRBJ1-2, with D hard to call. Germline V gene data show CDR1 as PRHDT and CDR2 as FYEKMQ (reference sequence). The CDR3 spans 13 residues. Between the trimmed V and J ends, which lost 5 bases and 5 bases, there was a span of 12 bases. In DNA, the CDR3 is TGTGCCAGCAGCCCCGATCAGAGGTATGGCTACACCTTC. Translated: CASSPDQRYGYTF.

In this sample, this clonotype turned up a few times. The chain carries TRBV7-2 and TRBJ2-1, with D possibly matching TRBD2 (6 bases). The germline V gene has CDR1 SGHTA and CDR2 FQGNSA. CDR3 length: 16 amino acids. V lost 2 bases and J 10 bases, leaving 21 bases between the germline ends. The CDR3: CASSLTEVRTKSEQFF. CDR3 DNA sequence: TGTGCCAGCAGCTTAACGGAAGTACGGACTAAAAGCGAGCAGTTCTTC.

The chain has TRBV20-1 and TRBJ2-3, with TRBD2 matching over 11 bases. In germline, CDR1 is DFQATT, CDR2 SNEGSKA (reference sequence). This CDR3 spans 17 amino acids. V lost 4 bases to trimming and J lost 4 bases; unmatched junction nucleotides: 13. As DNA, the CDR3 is TGCAGTGCTACGTATGCCTACACTAGCGGGAGAGCAGATACGCAGTATTTT. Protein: CSATYAYTSGRADTQYF.

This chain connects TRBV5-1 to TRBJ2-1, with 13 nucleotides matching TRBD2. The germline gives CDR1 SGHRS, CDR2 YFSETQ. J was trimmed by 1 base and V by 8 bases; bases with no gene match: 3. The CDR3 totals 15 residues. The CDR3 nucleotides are TGCGCCAGTCGGACTAGCGGGGGATCCTACAATGAGCAGTTCTTC. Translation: CASRTSGGSYNEQFF.

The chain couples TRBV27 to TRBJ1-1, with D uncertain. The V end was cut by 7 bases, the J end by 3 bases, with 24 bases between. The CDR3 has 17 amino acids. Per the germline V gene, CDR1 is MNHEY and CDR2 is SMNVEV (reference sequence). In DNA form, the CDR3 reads TGTGCCAGCATCCCTCTTCCCCCAGGCTCGACGGACACTGAAGCTTTCTTT. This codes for CASIPLPPGSTDTEAFF.

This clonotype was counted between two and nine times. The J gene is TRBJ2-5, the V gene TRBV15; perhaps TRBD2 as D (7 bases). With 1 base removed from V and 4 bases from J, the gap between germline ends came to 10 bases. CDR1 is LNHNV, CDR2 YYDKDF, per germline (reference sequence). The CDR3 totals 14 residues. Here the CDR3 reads CATSRVGGGETQYF. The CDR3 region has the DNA TGTGCCACCAGCAGAGTAGGGGGGGGAGAGACCCAGTACTTC.

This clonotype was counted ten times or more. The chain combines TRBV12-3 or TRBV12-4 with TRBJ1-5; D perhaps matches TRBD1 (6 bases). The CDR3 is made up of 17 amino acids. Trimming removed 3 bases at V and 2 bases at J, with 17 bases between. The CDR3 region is CASSFGGGIPGNQPQHF. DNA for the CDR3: TGTGCCAGCAGTTTTGGAGGGGGGATTCCGGGCAATCAGCCCCAGCATTTT.

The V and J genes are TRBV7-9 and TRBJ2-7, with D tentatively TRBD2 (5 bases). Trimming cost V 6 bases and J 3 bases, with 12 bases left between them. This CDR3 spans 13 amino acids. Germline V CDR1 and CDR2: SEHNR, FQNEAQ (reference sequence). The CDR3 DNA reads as TGTGCCAGCAGTCGTTACGGGGACTACGAGCAGTACTTC. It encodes CASSRYGDYEQYF. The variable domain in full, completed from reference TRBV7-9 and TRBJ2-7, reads DTGVSQNPRHKITKRGQNVTFRCDPISEHNRLYWYRQTLGQGPEFLTYFQNEAQLEKSRLLSDRFSAERPKGSFSTLEIQRTEQGDSAMYLCASSRYGDYEQYFGPGTRLTVT.

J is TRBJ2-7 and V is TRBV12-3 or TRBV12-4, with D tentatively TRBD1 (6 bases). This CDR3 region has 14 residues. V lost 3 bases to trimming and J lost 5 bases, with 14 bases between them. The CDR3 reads CASSFRQGTNEQYF. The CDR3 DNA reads TGTGCCAGCAGTTTTCGGCAGGGGACCAACGAGCAGTACTTC.

CDR3 protein: CASTPDRFGSPLHF. CDR3 coding DNA: TGTGCCAGCACCCCAGACAGGTTTGGTTCACCCCTCCACTTT. The chain joins TRBV12-3 or TRBV12-4 to TRBJ1-6, with D tentatively TRBD1 (6 bases). Deletions cut 7 bases from V and 9 bases from J, with 16 bases between. The CDR3 has 14 residues.

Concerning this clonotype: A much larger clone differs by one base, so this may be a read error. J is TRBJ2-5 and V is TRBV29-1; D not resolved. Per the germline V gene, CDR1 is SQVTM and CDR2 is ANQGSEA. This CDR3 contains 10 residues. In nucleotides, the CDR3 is TGCAGCGTCGCACAAGAGACCCAGTGCTTC. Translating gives CSVAQETQCF.

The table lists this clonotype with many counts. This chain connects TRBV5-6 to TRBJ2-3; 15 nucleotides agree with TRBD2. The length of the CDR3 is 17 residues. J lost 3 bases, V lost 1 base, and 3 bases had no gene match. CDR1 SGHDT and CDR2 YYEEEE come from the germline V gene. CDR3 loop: CASSLYGLAGGTDTQYF. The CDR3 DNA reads TGTGCCAGCAGCTTGTACGGACTAGCGGGAGGGACAGATACGCAGTATTTT.

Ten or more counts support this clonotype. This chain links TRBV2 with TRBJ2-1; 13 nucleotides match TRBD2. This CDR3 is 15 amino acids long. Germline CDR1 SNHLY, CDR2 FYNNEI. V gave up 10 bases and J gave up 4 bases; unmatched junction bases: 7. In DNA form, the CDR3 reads TGTGCCACCGCGACTAGCGGGAGGCATTACAATGAGCAGTTCTTC. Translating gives CATATSGRHYNEQFF.

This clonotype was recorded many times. CDR3 coding DNA: TGTGCCAGCAGTTGGACAGGGGGCCTCCCTTGGGAGCAGTACTTC. Translation: CASSWTGGLPWEQYF. The genes are TRBV12-3 or TRBV12-4 and TRBJ2-7; 11 nucleotides line up with TRBD1. V shed 4 bases, J shed 7 bases, and the junction held 9 bases outside the gene matches. The CDR3 is 15 residues long.

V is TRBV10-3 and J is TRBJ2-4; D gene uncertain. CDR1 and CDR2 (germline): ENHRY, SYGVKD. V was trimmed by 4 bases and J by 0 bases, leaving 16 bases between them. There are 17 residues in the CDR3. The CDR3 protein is CAISGGNGPIAKNIQYF. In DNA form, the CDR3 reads TGTGCCATCAGTGGAGGTAACGGTCCGATAGCCAAAAACATTCAGTACTTC.